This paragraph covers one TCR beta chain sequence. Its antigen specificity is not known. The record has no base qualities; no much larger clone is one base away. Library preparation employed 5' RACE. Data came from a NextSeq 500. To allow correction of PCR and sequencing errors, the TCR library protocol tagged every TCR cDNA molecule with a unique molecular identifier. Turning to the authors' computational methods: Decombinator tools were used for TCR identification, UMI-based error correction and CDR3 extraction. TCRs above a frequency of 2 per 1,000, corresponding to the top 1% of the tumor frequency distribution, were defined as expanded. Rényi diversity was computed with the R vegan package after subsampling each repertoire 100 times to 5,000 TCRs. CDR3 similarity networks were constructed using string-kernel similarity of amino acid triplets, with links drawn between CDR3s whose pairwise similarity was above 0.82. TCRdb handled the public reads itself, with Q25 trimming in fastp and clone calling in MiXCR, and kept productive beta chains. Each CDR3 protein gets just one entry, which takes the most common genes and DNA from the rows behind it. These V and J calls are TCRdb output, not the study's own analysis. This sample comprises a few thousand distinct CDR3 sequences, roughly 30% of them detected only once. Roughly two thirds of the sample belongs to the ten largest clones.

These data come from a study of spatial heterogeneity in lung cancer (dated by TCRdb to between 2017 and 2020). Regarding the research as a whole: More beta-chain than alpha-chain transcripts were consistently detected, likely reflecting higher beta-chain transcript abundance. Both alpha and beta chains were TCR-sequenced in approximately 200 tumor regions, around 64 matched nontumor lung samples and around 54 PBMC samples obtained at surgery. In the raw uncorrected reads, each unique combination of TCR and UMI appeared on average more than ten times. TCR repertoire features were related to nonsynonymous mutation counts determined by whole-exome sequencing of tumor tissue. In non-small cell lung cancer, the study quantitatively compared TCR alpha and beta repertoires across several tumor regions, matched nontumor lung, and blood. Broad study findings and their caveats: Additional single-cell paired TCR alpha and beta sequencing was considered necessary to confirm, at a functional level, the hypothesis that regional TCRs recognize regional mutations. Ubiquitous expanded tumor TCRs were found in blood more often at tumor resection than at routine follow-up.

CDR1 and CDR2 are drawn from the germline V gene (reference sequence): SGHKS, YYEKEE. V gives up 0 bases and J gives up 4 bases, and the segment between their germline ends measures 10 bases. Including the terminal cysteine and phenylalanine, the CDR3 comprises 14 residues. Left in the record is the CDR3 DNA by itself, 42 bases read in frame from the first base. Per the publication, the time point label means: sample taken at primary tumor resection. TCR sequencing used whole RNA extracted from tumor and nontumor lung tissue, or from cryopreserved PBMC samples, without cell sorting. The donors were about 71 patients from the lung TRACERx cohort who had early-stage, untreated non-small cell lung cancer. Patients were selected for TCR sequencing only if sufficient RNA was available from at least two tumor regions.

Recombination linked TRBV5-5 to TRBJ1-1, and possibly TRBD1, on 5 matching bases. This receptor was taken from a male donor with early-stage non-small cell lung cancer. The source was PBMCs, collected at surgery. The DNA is TGTGCCAGCAGCTTGGGGGTCGGGGGCACTGAAGCTTTCTTT. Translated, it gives CASSLGVGGTEAFF. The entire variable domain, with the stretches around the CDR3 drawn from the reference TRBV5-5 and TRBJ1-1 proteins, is DAGVTQSPTHLIKTRGQQVTLRCSPISGHKSVSWYQQVLGQGPQFIFQYYEKEERGRGNFPDRFSARQFPNYSSELNVNALLLGDSALYLCASSLGVGGTEAFFGQGTRLTVV.